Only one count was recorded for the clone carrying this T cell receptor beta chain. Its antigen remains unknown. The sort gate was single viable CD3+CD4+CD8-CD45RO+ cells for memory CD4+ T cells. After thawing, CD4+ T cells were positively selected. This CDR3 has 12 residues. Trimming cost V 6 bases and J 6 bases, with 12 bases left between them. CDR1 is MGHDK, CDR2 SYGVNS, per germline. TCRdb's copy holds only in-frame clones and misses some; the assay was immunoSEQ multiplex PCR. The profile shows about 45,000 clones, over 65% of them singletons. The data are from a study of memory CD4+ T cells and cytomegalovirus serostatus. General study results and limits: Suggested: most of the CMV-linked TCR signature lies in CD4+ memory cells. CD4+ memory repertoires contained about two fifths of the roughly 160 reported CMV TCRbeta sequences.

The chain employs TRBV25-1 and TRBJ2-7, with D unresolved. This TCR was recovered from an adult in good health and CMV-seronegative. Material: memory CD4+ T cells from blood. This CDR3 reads CASSWIGVEQYF. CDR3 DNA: TGTGCCAGCAGCTGGATTGGGGTCGAGCAGTACTTC.